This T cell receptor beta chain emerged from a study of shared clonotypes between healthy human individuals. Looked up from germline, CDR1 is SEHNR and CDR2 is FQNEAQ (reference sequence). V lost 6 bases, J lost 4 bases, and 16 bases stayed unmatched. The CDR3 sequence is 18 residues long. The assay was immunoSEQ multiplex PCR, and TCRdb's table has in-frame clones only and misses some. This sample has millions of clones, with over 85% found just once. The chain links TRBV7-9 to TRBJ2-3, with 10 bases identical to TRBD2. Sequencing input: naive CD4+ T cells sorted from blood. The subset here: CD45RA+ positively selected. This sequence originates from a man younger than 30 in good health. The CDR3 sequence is CASRYTPHASGGADTQYF. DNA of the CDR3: TGTGCCAGCAGGTATACCCCTCACGCTAGCGGGGGCGCAGATACGCAGTATTTT.